This TCR beta chain was retrieved from a study of early T cells in non-severe SARS-CoV-2 infection (dated by TCRdb to the early 2020s). Regarding the study in general: TCR sequencing used bulk RNA from unsorted whole blood, so alpha and beta chains could not be paired.

Libraries were made using 5' RACE. The reads were generated on a NextSeq 500. The TCR library protocol attached unique molecular identifiers to individual cDNA molecules to correct for sequencing error and PCR bias. TCR alpha and beta chains were both sequenced, and the abundances of alpha and beta sequences in each sample were closely correlated with each other. Regarding the original processing steps: Decombinator V4 was used to perform V gene, J gene and CDR3 annotation of TCR sequences. TCRs were defined as expanded if a significant change between any two time points was detected under a Poisson model with p below 0.0001. TCR abundances were normalised to the total number of TCRs sequenced in each sample and reported as counts per million. MAIT TCRs were defined by TRAV1-2 paired with TRAJ12, TRAJ20 or TRAJ33, and iNKT TCRs by TRAV10 paired with TRAJ18. VDJdb, accessed 1 November 2021, was searched for CMV, EBV and SARS-CoV-2 annotated TCRs, excluding TCRs annotated for multiple antigens. Using fastp trimming at Q25 and MiXCR clonotype assembly, TCRdb reanalyzed the public sequencing data and kept in-frame beta chains. Each CDR3 protein appears once, grouped with its most common genes and DNA. TCRdb assigned the V and J calls; the authors' analysis was not used. The sample profile shows tens of thousands of distinct CDR3 sequences; roughly a tenth of them were found once. Of the sample, about 9.9% is held by the ten largest clones.

Study-wide conclusions, independent of this receptor: VDJdb matching was skewed toward anti-spike CD8 responses, so virus-specific expansions were likely underestimated and private and CD4 specificities were missed.

Concerning this clonotype itself: Its antigen remains unidentified. No qualities accompany the bases; no much larger clone lies one base away.

Reading from cysteine to phenylalanine, the CDR3 counts 13 amino acids. Only the CDR3 DNA stays, 39 bases, in frame from base 1. CDR1 DFQATT and CDR2 SNEGSKA were looked up in the germline V gene (reference sequence). V was cut back by 7 bases and J by 2 bases, leaving a gap of 12 bases between them. This was a case-control study nested in a cohort of healthcare workers in London, UK, who had nasopharyngeal swab PCR tests and blood samples taken every week. Healthcare workers were enrolled in the week of the UK lockdown, from 23 to 31 March 2020, and were followed every week for up to roughly 15 weeks.

Sample: whole blood. The chain is made from TRBV20-1 and TRBJ2-1; TRBD1 is perhaps the D gene, given 6 matching bases. This clonotype originated in an adult who was a healthcare worker with PCR-confirmed SARS-CoV-2 infection or an uninfected control (not recorded which). In nucleotide form, the sequence is TGCAGTGGCGGCAGGGGAACCTACAATGAGCAGTTCTTC. Its protein is CSGGRGTYNEQFF.